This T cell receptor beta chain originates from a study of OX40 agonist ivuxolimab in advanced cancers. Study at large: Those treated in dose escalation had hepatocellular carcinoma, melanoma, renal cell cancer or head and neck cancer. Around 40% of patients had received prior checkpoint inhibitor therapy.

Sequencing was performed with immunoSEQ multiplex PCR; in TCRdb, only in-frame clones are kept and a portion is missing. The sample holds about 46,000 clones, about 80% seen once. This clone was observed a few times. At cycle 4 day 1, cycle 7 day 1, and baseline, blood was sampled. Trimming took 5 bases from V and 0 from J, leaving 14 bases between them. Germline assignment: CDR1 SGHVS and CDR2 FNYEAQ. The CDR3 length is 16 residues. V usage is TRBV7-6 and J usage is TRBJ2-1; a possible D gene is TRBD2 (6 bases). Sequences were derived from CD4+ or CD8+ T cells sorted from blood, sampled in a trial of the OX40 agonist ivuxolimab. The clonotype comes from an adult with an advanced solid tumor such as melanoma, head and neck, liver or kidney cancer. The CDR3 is CASSPIAGPSYNEQFF. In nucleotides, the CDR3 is TGTGCCAGCAGCCCCATTGCGGGGCCCTCCTACAATGAGCAGTTCTTC.